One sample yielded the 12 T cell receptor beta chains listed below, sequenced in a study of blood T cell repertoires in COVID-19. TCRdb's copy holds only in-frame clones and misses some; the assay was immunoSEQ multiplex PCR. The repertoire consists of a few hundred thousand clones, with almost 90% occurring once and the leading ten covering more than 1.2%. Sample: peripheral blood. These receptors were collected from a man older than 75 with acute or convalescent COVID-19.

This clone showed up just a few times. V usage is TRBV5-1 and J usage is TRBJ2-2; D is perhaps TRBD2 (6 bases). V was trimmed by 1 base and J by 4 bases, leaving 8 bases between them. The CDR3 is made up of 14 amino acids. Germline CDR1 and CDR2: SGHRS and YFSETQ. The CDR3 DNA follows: TGCGCCAGCAGCTTGTGGAGGGGCACCGGGGAGCTGTTTTTT. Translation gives CASSLWRGTGELFF.

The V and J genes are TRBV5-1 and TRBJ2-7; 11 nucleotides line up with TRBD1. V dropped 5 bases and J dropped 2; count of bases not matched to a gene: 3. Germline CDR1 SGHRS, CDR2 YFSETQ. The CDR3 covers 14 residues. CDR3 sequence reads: CASSKGQGAYEQYF. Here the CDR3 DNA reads TGCGCCAGCAGTAAGGGACAGGGGGCCTACGAGCAGTACTTC.

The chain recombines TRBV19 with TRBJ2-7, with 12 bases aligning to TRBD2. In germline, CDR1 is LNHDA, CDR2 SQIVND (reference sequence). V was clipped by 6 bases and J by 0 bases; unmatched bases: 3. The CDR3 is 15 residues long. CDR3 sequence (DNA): TGTGCCAGTAGGTGGACTAGCGGGACCTCCTACGAGCAGTACTTC. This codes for CASRWTSGTSYEQYF.

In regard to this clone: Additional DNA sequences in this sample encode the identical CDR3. The CDR3 loop reads CASSLRGTSTDTQYF. The CDR3 DNA is TGTGCCAGCAGCTTGCGGGGTACTAGCACAGATACGCAGTATTTT. The V call is TRBV11-2, the J call TRBJ2-3; D might be TRBD2 (6 bases). The CDR3 is 15 amino acids. Germline V CDR1 and CDR2: SGHAT, FQNNGV. V was trimmed by 3 bases and J by 0 bases, leaving 10 bases between them.

The CDR3 sequence is CASSLTGGYDGAQYF. For the CDR3, the DNA is TGTGCCAGCAGCTTGACAGGGGGCTATGATGGGGCCCAGTACTTC. This sequence joins TRBV5-4 and TRBJ2-5; 9 nucleotides agree with TRBD1. Germline V CDR1 and CDR2: SGHNT, YYREEE (reference sequence). With 1 base clipped from V and 9 bases from J, the junction kept 10 bases outside the gene matches. The CDR3 consists of 15 residues.

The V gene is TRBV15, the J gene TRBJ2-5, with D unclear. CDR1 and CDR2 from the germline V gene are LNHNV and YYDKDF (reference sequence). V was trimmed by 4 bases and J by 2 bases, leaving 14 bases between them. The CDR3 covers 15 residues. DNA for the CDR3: TGTGCCACCAGCACAGAGAGGTACAATCAAGAGACCCAGTACTTC. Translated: CATSTERYNQETQYF. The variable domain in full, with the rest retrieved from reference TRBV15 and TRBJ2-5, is DAMVIQNPRYQVTQFGKPVTLSCSQTLNHNVMYWYQQKSSQAPKLLFHYYDKDFNNEADTPDNFQSRRPNTSFCFLDIRSPGLGDTAMYLCATSTERYNQETQYFGPGTRLLVL.

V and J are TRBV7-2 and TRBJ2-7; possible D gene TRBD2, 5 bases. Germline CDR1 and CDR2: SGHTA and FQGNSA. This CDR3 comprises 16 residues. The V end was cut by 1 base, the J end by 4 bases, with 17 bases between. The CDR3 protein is CASSLGPPAPGYEQYF. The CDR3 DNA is TGTGCCAGCAGCTTAGGACCTCCCGCCCCGGGGTACGAGCAGTACTTC.

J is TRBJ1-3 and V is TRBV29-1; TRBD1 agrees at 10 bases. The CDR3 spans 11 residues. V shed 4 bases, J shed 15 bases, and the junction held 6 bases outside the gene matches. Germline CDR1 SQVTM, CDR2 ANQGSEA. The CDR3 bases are TGCAGCGTTGGGACAGGGGGATCTCAATATTTT. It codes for CSVGTGGSQYF.

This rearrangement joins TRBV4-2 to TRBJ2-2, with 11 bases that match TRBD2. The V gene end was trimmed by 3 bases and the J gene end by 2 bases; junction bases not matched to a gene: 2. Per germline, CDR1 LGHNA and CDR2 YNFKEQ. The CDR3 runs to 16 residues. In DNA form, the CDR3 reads TGTGCCAGCAGCCAGGGGACTAGCGGAAACACCGGGGAGCTGTTTTTT. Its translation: CASSQGTSGNTGELFF.

As DNA, the CDR3 is TGCAGCGTTAGAGACACTGACTATGGCTACACCTTC. Residues: CSVRDTDYGYTF. The V call is TRBV29-1, the J call TRBJ1-2; D gene ambiguous. Germline V gene lookup returns CDR1 SQVTM and CDR2 ANQGSEA. The CDR3 is made up of 12 amino acids. Trimming left V 5 bases short and J 3 bases short, with 10 bases between.

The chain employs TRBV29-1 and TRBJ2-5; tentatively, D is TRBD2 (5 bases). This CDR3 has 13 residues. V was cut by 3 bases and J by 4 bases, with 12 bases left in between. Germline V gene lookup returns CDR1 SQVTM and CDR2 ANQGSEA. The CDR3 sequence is CSVEVRRTETQYF. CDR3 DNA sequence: TGCAGCGTTGAGGTCAGGAGGACAGAGACCCAGTACTTC.

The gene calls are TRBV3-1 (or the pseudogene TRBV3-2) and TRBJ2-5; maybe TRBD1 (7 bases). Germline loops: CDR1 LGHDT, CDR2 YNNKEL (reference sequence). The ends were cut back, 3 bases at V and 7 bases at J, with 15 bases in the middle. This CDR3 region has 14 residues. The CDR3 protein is CASSQGTAGGTQYF. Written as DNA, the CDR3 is TGTGCCAGCAGCCAGGGGACAGCCGGGGGGACCCAGTACTTC.